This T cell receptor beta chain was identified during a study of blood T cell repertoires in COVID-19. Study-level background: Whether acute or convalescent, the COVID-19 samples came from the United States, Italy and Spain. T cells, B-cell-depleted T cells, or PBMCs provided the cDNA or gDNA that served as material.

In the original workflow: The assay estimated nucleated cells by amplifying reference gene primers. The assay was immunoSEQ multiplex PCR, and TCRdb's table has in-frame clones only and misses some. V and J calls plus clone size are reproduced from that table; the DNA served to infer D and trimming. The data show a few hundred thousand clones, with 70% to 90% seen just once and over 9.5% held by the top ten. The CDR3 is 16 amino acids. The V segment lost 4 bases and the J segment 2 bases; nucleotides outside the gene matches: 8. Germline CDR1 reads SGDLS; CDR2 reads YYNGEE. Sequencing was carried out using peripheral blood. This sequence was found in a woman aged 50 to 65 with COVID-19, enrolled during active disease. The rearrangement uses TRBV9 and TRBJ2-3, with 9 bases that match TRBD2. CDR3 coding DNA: TGTGCCAGCAGCCCGAGAGCGGGGGGCTTCACAGATACGCAGTATTTT. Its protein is CASSPRAGGFTDTQYF.